The rows below give T cell receptor beta chains drawn from one sample of a study of blood T cell repertoires in COVID-19. Assay: immunoSEQ multiplex PCR; the TCRdb copy retains only in-frame clones and omits some. This repertoire shows tens of thousands of clones, more than 75% found once; its top ten account for approximately 10%. Sequenced input: peripheral blood. The receptors here all came from a human donor in a cohort sampled during active COVID-19. Each CDR3 is given with its conserved first and last residue. The order of the fields is D gene, V gene, clone size, J gene, CDR3 protein, CDR3 DNA. D genes are given only for firm matches. The size of a clone is reported for some rows only, either as once, few or many, or as a class for expanded clones.

>TRBD1|TRBV7-3|NA|TRBJ2-1
CASSFDRGFYNEQFF
TGTGCCAGCAGCTTTGACAGGGGCTTCTACAATGAGCAGTTCTTC
>NA|TRBV25-1|NA|TRBJ1-5
CASSDWGVNQPQHF
TGTGCCAGCAGTGATTGGGGGGTCAATCAGCCCCAGCATTTT
>TRBD1|TRBV25-1|NA|TRBJ2-5
CASSETGVFQETQYF
TGTGCCAGCAGTGAGACAGGGGTATTCCAAGAGACCCAGTACTTC
>NA|TRBV9|once|TRBJ2-1
CASSVVDYGYNEQFF
TGTGCCAGCAGCGTAGTGGACTACGGCTACAATGAGCAGTTCTTC
>TRBD1|TRBV2|NA|TRBJ1-5
CAITRDSDQPQHF
TGTGCCATCACCAGGGACAGCGATCAGCCCCAGCATTTT
>TRBD2|TRBV18|NA|TRBJ2-3
CASSITSGLTDTQYF
TGTGCCAGCTCAATTACTAGCGGGCTCACAGATACGCAGTATTTT
>TRBD1|TRBV23-1|NA|TRBJ2-7
CASSHREGGPFMDEQYF
TGCGCCAGCAGTCACCGAGAAGGGGGCCCCTTCATGGACGAGCAGTACTTC
>NA|TRBV7-9|NA|TRBJ1-1
CASAITQGNTEAFF
TGTGCCAGCGCAATTACCCAGGGAAACACTGAAGCTTTCTTT
>NA|TRBV20-1|NA|TRBJ1-3
CSASTPVGRGGNTIYF
TGCAGTGCTAGTACGCCGGTAGGGAGGGGTGGAAACACCATATATTTT
>TRBD2|TRBV5-4|NA|TRBJ2-2
CASSLGGTSSTGELFF
TGTGCCAGCAGCTTGGGGGGGACTAGCTCAACCGGGGAGCTGTTTTTT
>NA|TRBV11-2|NA|TRBJ2-1
CASSFSIAYNEQFF
TGTGCCAGCAGCTTTAGTATTGCCTACAATGAGCAGTTCTTC
>NA|TRBV5-1|NA|TRBJ1-5
CASSLMGGGQPQHF
TGCGCCAGCAGCTTGATGGGGGGTGGTCAGCCCCAGCATTTT
>NA|TRBV6-1|NA|TRBJ1-3
CASSEANRGNTIYF
TGTGCCAGCAGTGAAGCGAACAGGGGAAACACCATATATTTT
>TRBD1|TRBV27|NA|TRBJ1-2
CASSLRQDRAFNYGYTF
TGTGCCAGCAGTTTACGGCAGGACAGGGCCTTTAACTATGGCTACACCTTC
>TRBD1|TRBV10-2|NA|TRBJ2-7
CASSGVQGAGEQYF
TGCGCCAGCAGTGGAGTACAGGGGGCGGGGGAGCAGTACTTC
>NA|TRBV18|NA|TRBJ1-6
CASSPTRADNSPLHF
TGTGCCAGCTCACCAACCAGGGCGGATAATTCACCCCTCCACTTT
>NA|TRBV5-1|NA|TRBJ2-2
CASSLEMNTGELFF
TGCGCCAGCAGCTTAGAGATGAACACCGGGGAGCTGTTTTTT
>NA|TRBV6-5|NA|TRBJ1-2
CASKGRGGYTF
TGTGCCAGCAAAGGGAGGGGTGGCTACACCTTC
>TRBD1|TRBV6-4|NA|TRBJ2-5
CASSGQGGETQYF
TGTGCCAGCAGCGGACAGGGCGGAGAGACCCAGTACTTC
>TRBD1|TRBV19|NA|TRBJ2-2
CASRGQGSGELFF
TGTGCCAGTAGGGGACAGGGCTCCGGGGAGCTGTTTTTT
>NA|TRBV2|NA|TRBJ2-7
CASTERGFSSYEQYF
TGTGCCAGCACCGAAAGAGGGTTCAGCTCCTACGAGCAGTACTTC
>TRBD2|TRBV24-1|NA|TRBJ2-1
CATSDQLAGGGHEQFF
TGTGCCACCAGTGATCAGTTAGCGGGAGGGGGGCATGAGCAGTTCTTC
>NA|TRBV4-2|NA|TRBJ2-5
CASSQVSGLGVPETQYF
TGTGCCAGCAGCCAAGTATCCGGCCTCGGAGTTCCAGAGACCCAGTACTTC
>TRBD1|TRBV19|NA|TRBJ1-1
CASSTRDSPNTEAFF
TGTGCCAGTAGTACCCGGGACAGCCCGAACACTGAAGCTTTCTTT
>TRBD1|TRBV28|NA|TRBJ2-4
CASSSTGTGLAKNIQYF
TGTGCCAGCAGTTCTACCGGGACAGGGCTAGCCAAAAACATTCAGTACTTC
>NA|TRBV11-2|NA|TRBJ2-7
CASSPTTGAGEQYF
TGTGCCAGCAGCCCAACTACTGGGGCGGGGGAGCAGTACTTC
>NA|TRBV27|NA|TRBJ1-5
CASRDQGWPPNQPQHF
TGTGCCAGCAGGGACCAGGGGTGGCCTCCCAATCAGCCCCAGCATTTT
>TRBD1|TRBV30|NA|TRBJ1-2
CAWSVQRGRRYGYTF
TGTGCCTGGAGTGTACAAAGGGGGCGCCGGTATGGCTACACCTTC
>NA|TRBV2|NA|TRBJ2-7
CASSSGTKYEQYF
TGTGCCAGCAGTTCCGGGACAAAGTACGAGCAGTACTTC
>TRBD1|TRBV6-5|once|TRBJ1-1
CASSNPGQGTEAFF
TGTGCCAGCAGTAATCCGGGACAGGGCACTGAAGCTTTCTTT
>TRBD2|TRBV5-6|once|TRBJ2-7
CASSFWTSGRLSYEQYF
TGTGCCAGCAGCTTCTGGACTAGCGGGAGGCTCTCCTACGAGCAGTACTTC
>NA|TRBV7-2|NA|TRBJ1-3
CASSLGTGAGNTIYF
TGTGCCAGCAGCTTAGGAACAGGAGCTGGAAACACCATATATTTT
>NA|TRBV12-3/TRBV12-4|NA|TRBJ1-5
CASKGGQDQPQHF
TGTGCCTCGAAAGGGGGTCAGGATCAGCCCCAGCATTTT
>TRBD1|TRBV9|NA|TRBJ2-1
CASSEQTGDLDEQFF
TGTGCCAGCAGCGAGCAGACAGGGGACTTGGATGAGCAGTTCTTC
>TRBD2|TRBV5-4|NA|TRBJ2-7
CASSLMLAGDEQYF
TGTGCCAGCAGCTTAATGCTAGCGGGGGACGAGCAGTACTTC
>NA|TRBV10-3|NA|TRBJ1-3
CAISAGPGNTIYF
TGTGCCATCAGTGCAGGGCCGGGCAACACCATATATTTT
>TRBD2|TRBV5-6|NA|TRBJ2-4
CASSLLGEGKAKNIQYF
TGTGCCAGCAGCTTGCTAGGGGAGGGGAAAGCCAAAAACATTCAGTACTTC
>NA|TRBV5-1|NA|TRBJ1-3
CASSLAGAGNTIYF
TGCGCCAGCAGCTTGGCCGGGGCTGGAAACACCATATATTTT
>NA|TRBV19|few|TRBJ1-2
CASSITQGSGYTF
TGTGCCAGTAGTATTACTCAGGGCTCTGGCTACACCTTC
>NA|TRBV4-1|NA|TRBJ2-3
CASSQDAVADTQYF
TGCGCCAGCAGCCAAGATGCGGTTGCAGATACGCAGTATTTT
>NA|TRBV10-1|NA|TRBJ1-1
CASQDSQNTEAFF
TGCGCCAGCCAGGACAGCCAGAACACTGAAGCTTTCTTT
>NA|TRBV3-1/TRBV3-2|NA|TRBJ1-6
CASRQRGNNSPLHF
TGTGCCAGCAGGCAAAGGGGGAATAATTCACCCCTCCACTTT
>NA|TRBV10-3|NA|TRBJ2-5
CAISVDNQETQYF
TGTGCCATCAGTGTCGACAACCAAGAGACCCAGTACTTC
>TRBD2|TRBV9|NA|TRBJ2-3
CASSVEGSGPIWDTQYF
TGTGCCAGCAGCGTAGAGGGTAGCGGGCCAATCTGGGATACGCAGTATTTT
>NA|TRBV11-1|NA|TRBJ2-2
CASSLAVTDTGELFF
TGTGCCAGCAGCTTAGCCGTTACGGACACCGGGGAGCTGTTTTTT
>TRBD2|TRBV3-1/TRBV3-2|NA|TRBJ2-7
CASSPHSGRANEQYF
TGTGCCAGCAGCCCCCATAGCGGGAGGGCCAACGAGCAGTACTTC
>NA|TRBV11-2|NA|TRBJ2-2
CASSLRGDGELFF
TGTGCCAGCAGCTTAAGGGGCGACGGGGAGCTGTTTTTT
>NA|TRBV6-5|NA|TRBJ2-2
CASSYQGSITGELFF
TGTGCCAGCAGTTACCAGGGGAGCATCACCGGGGAGCTGTTTTTT
>NA|TRBV18|few|TRBJ2-7
CASSPVFPRPDGAVLTYEQYF
TGTGCCAGCTCACCCGTATTCCCTCGACCGGACGGAGCGGTCCTTACCTACGAGCAGTACTTC
>NA|TRBV28|few|TRBJ1-5
CASWQGSQPQHF
TGTGCCAGCTGGCAGGGCTCACAGCCCCAGCATTTT
>TRBD2|TRBV5-1|NA|TRBJ2-3
CASSLTSGSTDTQYF
TGCGCCAGCAGCCTGACTAGCGGGAGTACAGATACGCAGTATTTT
>TRBD2|TRBV19|NA|TRBJ2-7
CASMSGTSGYEQYF
TGTGCCAGTATGTCCGGGACTAGCGGGTACGAGCAGTACTTC
>TRBD2|TRBV11-2|once|TRBJ2-7
CASSLTSGSGSYEQYF
TGTGCCAGCAGCTTAACTAGCGGGAGTGGGAGCTACGAGCAGTACTTC
>NA|TRBV7-2|NA|TRBJ2-3
CASSFSGRGTDTQYF
TGTGCCAGCAGCTTTAGTGGTCGTGGCACAGATACGCAGTATTTT
>TRBD2|TRBV27|NA|TRBJ2-3
CASSLMGASGRTDTQYF
TGTGCCAGCAGTCTGATGGGGGCTAGCGGGAGGACAGATACGCAGTATTTT